A selection of T cell receptor beta chains follows, all from one sample in a study of identical twins. MiXCR was run by TCRdb on the 5' RACE reads, yielding one entry per CDR3 protein. Found here are about 470,000 distinct CDR3 sequences, 24% of them singletons; the top ten hold roughly 2.8%. The same data also went into a second study, on T cells expressing NK-cell markers.

Sequencing used CD4+ T cells sorted from blood. These receptors came from a woman between 18 and 29 years old in good health. CDR3s include the opening cysteine and the closing phenylalanine or tryptophan. The D gene is left open where the match is weak. Not every row has a clone size; where given, it reads once, few, many or a size class.

j_call: TRBJ1-1
v_call: TRBV29-1
clone_size: NA
d_call: NA
cdr3_aa: CSVVPSQTTTEAFF
cdr3_nt: TGCAGCGTTGTCCCGAGTCAGACCACCACTGAAGCTTTCTTT

j_call: TRBJ2-1
v_call: TRBV7-2
clone_size: few
d_call: TRBD2
cdr3_aa: CASSLRAGGPPPHEQFF
cdr3_nt: TGTGCCAGCAGCTTAAGGGCGGGAGGGCCCCCCCCCCATGAGCAGTTCTTC

j_call: TRBJ2-1
v_call: TRBV29-1
clone_size: many
d_call: TRBD2
cdr3_aa: CSVVAGAPYNEQFF
cdr3_nt: TGCAGCGTCGTAGCGGGAGCCCCCTACAATGAGCAGTTCTTC

j_call: TRBJ1-3
v_call: TRBV20-1
clone_size: NA
d_call: NA
cdr3_aa: CSAVPGGGNTIYF
cdr3_nt: TGCAGTGCTGTTCCCGGAGGAGGAAACACCATATATTTT

j_call: TRBJ2-7
v_call: TRBV11-2
clone_size: few
d_call: NA
cdr3_aa: CASSFYSGETYEQYF
cdr3_nt: TGTGCCAGCAGCTTCTACTCTGGGGAAACTTACGAGCAGTACTTC

j_call: TRBJ1-1
v_call: TRBV5-1
clone_size: many
d_call: NA
cdr3_aa: CASSPGQPNTEAFF
cdr3_nt: TGCGCCAGCAGCCCGGGACAACCTAACACTGAAGCTTTCTTT

j_call: TRBJ2-3
v_call: TRBV20-1
clone_size: NA
d_call: TRBD2
cdr3_aa: CSARLASGSTDTQYF
cdr3_nt: TGCAGTGCTAGATTGGCTAGCGGGAGCACAGATACGCAGTATTTT

j_call: TRBJ2-7
v_call: TRBV6-1
clone_size: NA
d_call: TRBD2
cdr3_aa: CASTLTSVSYEQYF
cdr3_nt: TGTGCCAGCACCTTGACTAGCGTCTCCTACGAGCAGTACTTC

j_call: TRBJ2-7
v_call: TRBV5-1
clone_size: many
d_call: NA
cdr3_aa: CASSRDTSYEQYF
cdr3_nt: TGCGCCAGCAGCAGGGACACCTCCTACGAGCAGTACTTC

j_call: TRBJ2-5
v_call: TRBV29-1
clone_size: NA
d_call: TRBD2
cdr3_aa: CSMGVAGRRTQYF
cdr3_nt: TGCAGTATGGGGGTAGCGGGACGTAGGACCCAGTACTTC

j_call: TRBJ2-7
v_call: TRBV10-3
clone_size: NA
d_call: TRBD2
cdr3_aa: CAIRPTSGSSYEQYF
cdr3_nt: TGTGCCATCAGGCCAACTAGCGGGAGTTCGTACGAGCAGTACTTC

j_call: TRBJ1-1
v_call: TRBV5-1
clone_size: many
d_call: NA
cdr3_aa: CASSLGGGGTEAFF
cdr3_nt: TGCGCCAGCAGCTTGGGTGGGGGTGGCACTGAAGCTTTCTTT

j_call: TRBJ2-1
v_call: TRBV7-9
clone_size: NA
d_call: NA
cdr3_aa: CASNPSGGSTYEQFF
cdr3_nt: TGTGCCAGCAATCCCTCGGGGGGCTCCACATATGAGCAGTTCTTC

j_call: TRBJ2-7
v_call: TRBV29-1
clone_size: NA
d_call: TRBD1
cdr3_aa: CSVLGTGAYEQYF
cdr3_nt: TGCAGCGTGCTTGGGACAGGAGCCTACGAGCAGTACTTC

j_call: TRBJ2-5
v_call: TRBV20-1
clone_size: once
d_call: TRBD1
cdr3_aa: CSASGEGTGGLKTQYF
cdr3_nt: TGCAGTGCTAGTGGGGAGGGGACAGGGGGCCTGAAGACCCAGTACTTC

j_call: TRBJ2-2
v_call: TRBV20-1
clone_size: NA
d_call: NA
cdr3_aa: CSARDHTGELFF
cdr3_nt: TGCAGTGCTAGAGACCACACCGGGGAGCTGTTTTTT

j_call: TRBJ2-7
v_call: TRBV7-9
clone_size: NA
d_call: TRBD1
cdr3_aa: CASSLAQQGEQYF
cdr3_nt: TGTGCCAGCAGCTTAGCACAACAGGGGGAGCAGTACTTC

j_call: TRBJ2-6
v_call: TRBV30
clone_size: NA
d_call: NA
cdr3_aa: CAWSLLRANVLTF
cdr3_nt: TGTGCCTGGAGTCTCTTAAGGGCCAACGTCCTGACTTTC

j_call: TRBJ2-1
v_call: TRBV5-6
clone_size: few
d_call: NA
cdr3_aa: CASSLPPGSPRTWNEQFF
cdr3_nt: TGTGCCAGCAGCTTGCCCCCCGGGTCCCCCCGAACTTGGAATGAGCAGTTCTTC

j_call: TRBJ2-3
v_call: TRBV7-2
clone_size: NA
d_call: NA
cdr3_aa: CASSLLGRSADTQYF
cdr3_nt: TGTGCCAGCAGCTTATTGGGCCGGAGCGCAGATACGCAGTATTTT

j_call: TRBJ1-1
v_call: TRBV20-1
clone_size: few
d_call: NA
cdr3_aa: CSAGTEAFF
cdr3_nt: TGCAGTGCGGGTACTGAAGCTTTCTTT

j_call: TRBJ1-4
v_call: TRBV7-9
clone_size: NA
d_call: TRBD1
cdr3_aa: CASSLARTGGPEKLFF
cdr3_nt: TGTGCCAGCAGCTTAGCGCGGACAGGGGGCCCTGAAAAACTGTTTTTT

j_call: TRBJ1-1
v_call: TRBV20-1
clone_size: NA
d_call: NA
cdr3_aa: CSARPGANTEAFF
cdr3_nt: TGCAGTGCTAGACCCGGGGCGAACACTGAAGCTTTCTTT

j_call: TRBJ2-1
v_call: TRBV5-1
clone_size: NA
d_call: TRBD2
cdr3_aa: CASGKLAGDNEQFF
cdr3_nt: TGCGCCAGCGGCAAACTAGCGGGAGACAATGAGCAGTTCTTC

j_call: TRBJ2-2
v_call: TRBV12-3/TRBV12-4
clone_size: many
d_call: NA
cdr3_aa: CASSLGGGNTGELFF
cdr3_nt: TGTGCCAGCAGTTTAGGAGGGGGTAACACCGGGGAGCTGTTTTTT

j_call: TRBJ1-6
v_call: TRBV5-6
clone_size: NA
d_call: NA
cdr3_aa: CASSSQGFDNSPLHF
cdr3_nt: TGTGCCAGCAGCTCACAGGGCTTCGATAATTCACCCCTCCACTTT

j_call: TRBJ1-1
v_call: TRBV27
clone_size: NA
d_call: NA
cdr3_aa: CASRTRENEAFF
cdr3_nt: TGTGCCAGCAGGACCAGGGAGAATGAAGCTTTCTTT

j_call: TRBJ2-1
v_call: TRBV5-1
clone_size: NA
d_call: NA
cdr3_aa: CASSLLAGEGNEQFF
cdr3_nt: TGCGCCAGCAGCTTGCTCGCAGGGGAAGGCAATGAGCAGTTCTTC

j_call: TRBJ2-4
v_call: TRBV5-1
clone_size: few
d_call: NA
cdr3_aa: CASSFGQLLLAKNIQYF
cdr3_nt: TGCGCCAGCAGCTTCGGGCAGCTACTCCTAGCCAAAAACATTCAGTACTTC

j_call: TRBJ1-2
v_call: TRBV10-3
clone_size: few
d_call: NA
cdr3_aa: CAIRILASRGGYTF
cdr3_nt: TGTGCCATCCGGATTCTGGCATCCCGGGGAGGCTACACCTTC

j_call: TRBJ2-3
v_call: TRBV6-1
clone_size: NA
d_call: NA
cdr3_aa: CASSEGLAKGYF
cdr3_nt: TGTGCCAGCAGTGAAGGTCTAGCCAAGGGGTATTTT

j_call: TRBJ1-1
v_call: TRBV2
clone_size: NA
d_call: NA
cdr3_aa: CASRPRRNGLTEAFF
cdr3_nt: TGTGCCAGCAGGCCCCGTCGAAATGGGTTGACTGAAGCTTTCTTT

j_call: TRBJ2-1
v_call: TRBV20-1
clone_size: NA
d_call: NA
cdr3_aa: CSRLGYYNEQFF
cdr3_nt: TGCAGCAGACTGGGATATTACAATGAGCAGTTCTTC